This TCR beta chain originates from a study of cytomegalovirus exposure and HLA in healthy donors. Study-level results: Looking again later, the authors saw that most CMV-associated TCR beta chains seemed HLA-restricted. Solely CMV serostatus was available to characterize immune exposure.

Primers for the PCR totalled 60 Vbeta and 13 Jbeta. Here immunoSEQ multiplex PCR was the method, and the copy in TCRdb shows in-frame clones only, minus some. The sample gives approximately 100,000 clones, 79% of which show up once; approximately 4.2% is in the top ten. The sample holds a few counts of this clone. Antigen specificity is unknown. In nominal health when sampled, donors likely had unrecorded immune exposures nonetheless. With 0 bases clipped from V and 5 bases from J, the junction kept 12 bases outside the gene matches. Germline V gene sequence: CDR1 MNHNS, CDR2 SASEGT. The CDR3 extends over 20 amino acids.

V usage is TRBV6-1 and J usage is TRBJ2-1; 14 bases align to TRBD2. Input material: PBMCs. The sequence derives from a female donor in good health and CMV-seropositive. CDR3 residues: CASSEALLGLAGAANNEQFF. CDR3 nucleotide sequence: TGTGCCAGCAGTGAAGCGCTTCTGGGACTAGCGGGAGCGGCGAACAATGAGCAGTTCTTC.